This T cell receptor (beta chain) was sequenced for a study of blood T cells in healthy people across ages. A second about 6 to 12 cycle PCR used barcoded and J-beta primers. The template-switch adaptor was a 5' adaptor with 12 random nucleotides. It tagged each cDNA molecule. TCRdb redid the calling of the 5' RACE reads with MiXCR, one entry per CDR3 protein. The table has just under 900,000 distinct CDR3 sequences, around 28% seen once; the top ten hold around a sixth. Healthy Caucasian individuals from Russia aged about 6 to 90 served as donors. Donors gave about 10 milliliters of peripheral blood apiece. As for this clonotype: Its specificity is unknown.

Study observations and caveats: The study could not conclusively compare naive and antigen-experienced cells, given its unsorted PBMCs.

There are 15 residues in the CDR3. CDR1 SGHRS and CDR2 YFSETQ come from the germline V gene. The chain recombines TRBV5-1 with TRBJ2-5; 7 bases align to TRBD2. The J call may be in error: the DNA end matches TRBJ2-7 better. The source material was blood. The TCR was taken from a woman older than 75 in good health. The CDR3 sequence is CASGGGGAVFDEQYF. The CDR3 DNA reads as TGCGCCAGCGGCGGGGGTGGGGCAGTGTTCGACGAGCAGTACTTC.